This T cell receptor beta chain derives from a study of graft-versus-host responses after intestinal transplantation. Study-wide background: Following induction with anti-thymocyte globulin, all recipients were given tacrolimus and steroids for about 3 years. Findings of the study overall: GvH clones occurred in recipient marrow; some first appeared in ileum or blood.

Comments on this clone: Its specificity is not known.

The table came from immunoSEQ multiplex PCR; TCRdb's copy has only in-frame clones and leaves some out. The data contain about 97,000 clones, around 92% of them singletons. V was cut by 1 base and J by 8 bases, with 10 bases left in between. The length of the CDR3 is 14 residues. Per germline, CDR1 SGHRS and CDR2 YFSETQ. This sample comprised unstimulated CD4+ T cells sorted from spleen or lymph node cells, obtained before transplant. This chain links TRBV5-1 with TRBJ1-6, with D hard to call. This TCR came from a human donor who was the organ donor for an intestinal transplant. This chain's CDR3 is CASSLKASDSPLHF. DNA for the CDR3: TGCGCCAGCAGCTTGAAAGCGAGTGATTCACCCCTCCACTTT.